Described below is a single T cell receptor (beta chain) sequence and its context. Only in-frame clones appear in the TCRdb table, and some are missing; sequencing was by immunoSEQ multiplex PCR. The data hold about half a million clones, with 70% to 90% observed a single time. These data are taken from a study of blood T cell repertoires in COVID-19. As for the study in general: Spain, Italy and the United States supplied samples that represented acute and convalescent COVID-19.

The CDR3 covers 15 residues. Germline V gene sequence: CDR1 MDHEN, CDR2 SYDVKM. Trimming shortened V by 5 bases and J by 5 bases, and 16 bases separated the two germline ends. The chain carries TRBV28 and TRBJ1-5; no clear D gene. The sequence was obtained from a human donor in a cohort sampled during active COVID-19. Material: peripheral blood. The CDR3 sequence: CASSQQTASDQPQHF. The CDR3 coding sequence is TGTGCCAGCAGTCAACAAACAGCCTCCGATCAGCCCCAGCATTTT.